The rows below give T cell receptor beta chains drawn from one sample of a study of blood T cell repertoires in COVID-19. Assay used: immunoSEQ multiplex PCR; TCRdb lists only in-frame clones, some missing. The repertoire consists of roughly 250,000 clones, with 85% to 90% occurring once and the leading ten covering approximately 0.84%. Sequencing was done on a sample of peripheral blood. The receptors were gathered from a man aged 25 to 45 with acute or convalescent COVID-19. Both conserved end residues are part of each CDR3. D genes are given only for firm matches. Not every row has a clone size; where given, it reads once, few, many or a size class.

clone_size: .; v_call: TRBV14; d_call: .; j_call: TRBJ1-2; cdr3_nt: TGTGCCAGCAGCCAAAGATTAGCAGGGGCTAGCTATGGCTACACCTTC; cdr3_aa: CASSQRLAGASYGYTF
clone_size: .; v_call: TRBV18; d_call: .; j_call: TRBJ2-7; cdr3_nt: TGTGCCAGCTCACCATCTCAGACAGGGACTGACGAGCAGTACTTC; cdr3_aa: CASSPSQTGTDEQYF
clone_size: .; v_call: TRBV4-1; d_call: .; j_call: TRBJ1-5; cdr3_nt: TGCGCCAGCAGCCAAGACCGTACAAGCAATCAGCCCCAGCATTTT; cdr3_aa: CASSQDRTSNQPQHF
clone_size: .; v_call: TRBV9; d_call: TRBD2; j_call: TRBJ2-7; cdr3_nt: TGTGCCAGCAGCGTAGAGACTAGCGGGGCGGGGGAGCAGTACTTC; cdr3_aa: CASSVETSGAGEQYF
clone_size: .; v_call: TRBV19; d_call: TRBD1; j_call: TRBJ1-5; cdr3_nt: TGTGCCAGTAGTGGGCAGGGGGAAGGTCAGCCCCAGCATTTT; cdr3_aa: CASSGQGEGQPQHF
clone_size: .; v_call: TRBV9; d_call: TRBD2; j_call: TRBJ2-3; cdr3_nt: TGTGCCAGCAGCGCGGGGGGGACAGATACGCAGTATTTT; cdr3_aa: CASSAGGTDTQYF
clone_size: .; v_call: TRBV21-1; d_call: .; j_call: TRBJ2-5; cdr3_nt: TGTGCCAGCAGCAAACGATACAGGGGGCGACCCCAAGAGACCCAGTACTTC; cdr3_aa: CASSKRYRGRPQETQYF
clone_size: .; v_call: TRBV6-5; d_call: .; j_call: TRBJ1-5; cdr3_nt: TGTGCCAGCAGACGGACAGATAATCAGCCCCAGCATTTT; cdr3_aa: CASRRTDNQPQHF
clone_size: few; v_call: TRBV5-1; d_call: TRBD1; j_call: TRBJ1-2; cdr3_nt: TGCGCCAGCAGCTTACTGACAGGGGACTATGGCTACACCTTC; cdr3_aa: CASSLLTGDYGYTF
clone_size: .; v_call: TRBV4-1; d_call: TRBD1; j_call: TRBJ2-5; cdr3_nt: TGCGCCAGCAGCCAATCTACAGGGGGCGTAGAGACCCAGTACTTC; cdr3_aa: CASSQSTGGVETQYF
clone_size: .; v_call: TRBV19; d_call: TRBD1; j_call: TRBJ1-6; cdr3_nt: TGTGCCAGTAGTAATTTCGGACAGGGGGACTCACCCCTCCACTTT; cdr3_aa: CASSNFGQGDSPLHF
clone_size: .; v_call: TRBV5-6; d_call: .; j_call: TRBJ1-3; cdr3_nt: TGTGCCAGCGGGGAGAACACCATATATTTT; cdr3_aa: CASGENTIYF
clone_size: .; v_call: TRBV5-8; d_call: .; j_call: TRBJ2-2; cdr3_nt: TGTGCCAGCAGCTTGGTATGGGGTGGCAGGGGCCCCACCGGGGAGCTGTTTTTT; cdr3_aa: CASSLVWGGRGPTGELFF
clone_size: .; v_call: TRBV10-3; d_call: .; j_call: TRBJ2-7; cdr3_nt: TGTGCCATCAGGCTGGATGGAGCATCCTACGAGCAGTACTTC; cdr3_aa: CAIRLDGASYEQYF
clone_size: .; v_call: TRBV30; d_call: TRBD1; j_call: TRBJ2-1; cdr3_nt: TGTGCCTGGAGCCCGGGACAGGTGATGGAGCAGTTCTTC; cdr3_aa: CAWSPGQVMEQFF
clone_size: .; v_call: TRBV5-8; d_call: .; j_call: TRBJ1-1; cdr3_nt: TGTGCCAGCAGCTTTCGGACGGGGGGGTCCACTGAAGCTTTCTTT; cdr3_aa: CASSFRTGGSTEAFF
clone_size: .; v_call: TRBV6-6; d_call: TRBD1; j_call: TRBJ2-1; cdr3_nt: TGTGCCAGCATTCGGGACAGAGACAATGAGCAGTTCTTC; cdr3_aa: CASIRDRDNEQFF
clone_size: .; v_call: TRBV5-8; d_call: .; j_call: TRBJ2-7; cdr3_nt: TGTGCCAGCAGCGGCAGGATGGATTACGAGCAGTACTTC; cdr3_aa: CASSGRMDYEQYF
clone_size: .; v_call: TRBV5-1; d_call: .; j_call: TRBJ1-4; cdr3_nt: TGCGCCAGCACCCTTACAGCTGCAACTAATGAAAAACTGTTTTTT; cdr3_aa: CASTLTAATNEKLFF
clone_size: .; v_call: TRBV10-2; d_call: TRBD2; j_call: TRBJ2-1; cdr3_nt: TGCGCCAGCAGGACTAGCGGATTAAATGAGCAGTTCTTC; cdr3_aa: CASRTSGLNEQFF
clone_size: .; v_call: TRBV18; d_call: TRBD2; j_call: TRBJ2-1; cdr3_nt: TGTGCCAGCTCAACGATCGGACTAGCGGGGGGGCAAAATGAGCAGTTCTTC; cdr3_aa: CASSTIGLAGGQNEQFF
clone_size: .; v_call: TRBV7-6; d_call: TRBD2; j_call: TRBJ2-2; cdr3_nt: TGTGCCAGCAGCCCTGTGAGCGGGGCCGACACCGGGGAGCTGTTTTTT; cdr3_aa: CASSPVSGADTGELFF
clone_size: .; v_call: TRBV18; d_call: TRBD1; j_call: TRBJ1-1; cdr3_nt: TGTGCCAGCTCATTCGCCGGGACAGAGAACACTGAAGCTTTCTTT; cdr3_aa: CASSFAGTENTEAFF
clone_size: .; v_call: TRBV6-5; d_call: .; j_call: TRBJ1-1; cdr3_nt: TGTGCCAGCAGTTACTCGAACCGGGGGGCCGAAGCTTTCTTT; cdr3_aa: CASSYSNRGAEAFF
clone_size: .; v_call: TRBV24-1; d_call: .; j_call: TRBJ2-1; cdr3_nt: TGTGCCACCAGTGGTGCAATTCCCGGGACAAAGGATGAGCAGTTCTTC; cdr3_aa: CATSGAIPGTKDEQFF
clone_size: .; v_call: TRBV3-1/TRBV3-2; d_call: TRBD1; j_call: TRBJ2-6; cdr3_nt: TGTGCCAGCAGCCGCCTTCGACAGGGAACTGGGGCCAACGTCCTGACTTTC; cdr3_aa: CASSRLRQGTGANVLTF
clone_size: .; v_call: TRBV18; d_call: .; j_call: TRBJ1-1; cdr3_nt: TGTGCCAGCTCACCCCCCGCGGGGCACACTGAAGCTTTCTTT; cdr3_aa: CASSPPAGHTEAFF